Detailed here is one T cell receptor (beta chain). This clonotype was observed a few times. This clone's antigen is unknown. The input lacks base qualities; no much larger clone sits a single base away. This specimen belongs to a study of post-analysis software for immune sequencing data (dated by TCRdb to about 2015). Concerning the study at large: Disease courses on record covered relapsing-remitting, secondary progressive and progressive-relapsing multiple sclerosis, though some patients had no subtype annotation. A subset of samples was prepared in parallel using single-end sample barcoding, then pooled and co-amplified after Illumina adapter ligation. Patient repertoires were compared against about a dozen previously published healthy control repertoires from donors aged 6 to 25 years. General findings and caveats noted by the study authors: Significantly higher frequencies in patients than in controls were found for about five TRBV segments, including TRBV5-6, TRBV5-1 and TRBV20-1. Compared with controls, multiple sclerosis patients had significantly lower normalized Chao1 diversity, a finding suggesting substantial peripheral T-cell clonal expansion. Strong co-clustering of samples prepared in the same batch was shown by direct clustering with F measure, prompting a batch-effect correction. The multiple sclerosis patient group was slightly younger than the control group.

Preparation of the library involved PCR. Instrument used: Illumina HiSeq 2500. To reduce PCR and sequencing biases, unique molecular identifiers were incorporated into the TCR beta cDNA libraries. Every 1 to 10 million input T cells yielded approximately 500,000 cDNA molecules, meaning each molecule approximated one T cell. The patient libraries were prepared and sequenced with the same protocol used for the earlier healthy control dataset. Within a given batch, samples were prepared together, multiplexed and sequenced on the same HiSeq lane. As for the original processing: MIGEC was used to process the raw barcoded reads, and molecular identifier groups with only a single read were discarded before consensus assembly and CDR3 extraction. Clonotype tables were post-analysed with VDJtools, and diversity was normalized by down-sampling all datasets to the smallest sample size. Repertoire overlap clustering matched CDR3 amino acid but not nucleotide sequences to correct batch-related cross-sample contamination. In-frame beta chains were kept once TCRdb had trimmed the public reads at Q25 with fastp and called clones with MiXCR. Each entry merges the rows of one CDR3 protein and shows their most common DNA and genes. The V and J calls and clone size are TCRdb's, not the authors'. The sample records under 900,000 distinct CDR3 sequences, around 53% of which are singletons. The top ten hold around 4.5% of the sample.

TCR beta repertoires were profiled from peripheral blood of under 15 young patients with multiple sclerosis to demonstrate the VDJtools post-analysis software. The multiple sclerosis patients were children and adolescents between roughly 6 and 16 years of age. Here V drops 4 bases and J drops 0 bases, and the junction holds 5 bases not matched to any gene. From a lookup of the germline V gene, CDR1 and CDR2 are SQVTM and ANQGSEA. The CDR3 goes from the cysteine to the phenylalanine over 14 residues. Only CDR3 DNA is held: 42 bases, read in frame from base 1. The clonotype originates from a girl aged 5-17 years with multiple sclerosis. The sequenced sample consisted of blood. The chain uses TRBV29-1 and TRBJ2-5, and 7 bases in between align with TRBD1. The nucleotides are TGCAGCGTTGGTGACAGGGACCACCAAGAGACCCAGTACTTC. Translated, it reads CSVGDRDHQETQYF.